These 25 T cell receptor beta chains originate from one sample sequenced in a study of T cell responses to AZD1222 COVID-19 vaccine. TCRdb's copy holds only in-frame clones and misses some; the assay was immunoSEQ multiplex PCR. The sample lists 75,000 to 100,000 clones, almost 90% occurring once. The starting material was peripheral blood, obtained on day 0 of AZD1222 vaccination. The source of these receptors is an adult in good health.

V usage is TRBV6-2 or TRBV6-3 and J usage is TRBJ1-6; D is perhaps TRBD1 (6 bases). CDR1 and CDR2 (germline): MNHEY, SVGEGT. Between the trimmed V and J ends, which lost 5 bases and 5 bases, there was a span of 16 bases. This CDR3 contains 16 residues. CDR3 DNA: TGTGCCAGCAGTCGGCTCGACAGGACCGATAATTCACCCCTCCACTTT. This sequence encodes CASSRLDRTDNSPLHF.

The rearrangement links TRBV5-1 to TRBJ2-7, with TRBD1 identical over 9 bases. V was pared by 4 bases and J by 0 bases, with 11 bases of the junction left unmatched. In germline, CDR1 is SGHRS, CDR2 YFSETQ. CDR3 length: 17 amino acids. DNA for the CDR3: TGCGCCAGCAGCCCGGCATTGACAGGGGGGTACTCCTACGAGCAGTACTTC. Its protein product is CASSPALTGGYSYEQYF.

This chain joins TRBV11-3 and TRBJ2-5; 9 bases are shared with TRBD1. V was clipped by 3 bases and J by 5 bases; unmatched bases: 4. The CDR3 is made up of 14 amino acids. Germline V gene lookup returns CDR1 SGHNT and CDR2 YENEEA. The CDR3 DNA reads TGTGCCAGCAGCTTTTCCGGGACAGGGGAGACCCAGTACTTC. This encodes CASSFSGTGETQYF. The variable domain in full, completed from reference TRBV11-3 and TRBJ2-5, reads EAGVVQSPRYKIIEKKQPVAFWCNPISGHNTLYWYLQNLGQGPELLIRYENEEAVDDSQLPKDRFSAERLKGVDSTLKIQPAELGDSAVYLCASSFSGTGETQYFGPGTRLLVL.

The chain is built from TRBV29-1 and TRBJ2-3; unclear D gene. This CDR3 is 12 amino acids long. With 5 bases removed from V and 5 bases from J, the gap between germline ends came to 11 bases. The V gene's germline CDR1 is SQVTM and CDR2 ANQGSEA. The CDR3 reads CSVCPQGDTQYF. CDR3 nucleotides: TGCAGCGTTTGCCCACAAGGAGATACGCAGTATTTT.

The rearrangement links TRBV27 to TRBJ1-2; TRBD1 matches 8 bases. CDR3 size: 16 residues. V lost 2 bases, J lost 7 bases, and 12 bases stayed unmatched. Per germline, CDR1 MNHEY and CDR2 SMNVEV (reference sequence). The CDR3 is CASSLRWARGQSGYTF. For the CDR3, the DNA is TGTGCCAGCAGTTTACGGTGGGCCAGGGGGCAGTCTGGCTACACCTTC.

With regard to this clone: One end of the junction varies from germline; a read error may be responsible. The CDR3 sequence: CASSVWGAGGHHF. CDR3 sequence (DNA): TGTGCCAGCAGCGTTTGGGGGGCAGGAGGGCATCACTTC. V and J are TRBV9 and TRBJ2-5; D could derive from TRBD1 or TRBD2 (6 bases each). The germline V gene encodes CDR1 SGDLS and CDR2 YYNGEE. The CDR3 consists of 13 residues. The variable domain in full, completed from reference TRBV9 and TRBJ2-5, reads DSGVTQTPKHLITATGQRVTLRCSPRSGDLSVYWYQQSLDQGLQFLIQYYNGEERAKGNILERFSAQQFPDLHSELNLSSLELGDSALYFCASSVWGAGGHHFGPGTRLLVL.

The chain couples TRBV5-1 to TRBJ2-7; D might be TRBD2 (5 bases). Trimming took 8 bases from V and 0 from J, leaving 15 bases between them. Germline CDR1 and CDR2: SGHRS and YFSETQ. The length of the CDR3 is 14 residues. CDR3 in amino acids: CASADSYFSYEQYF. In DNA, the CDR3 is TGCGCCAGTGCGGACTCTTACTTCTCCTACGAGCAGTACTTC. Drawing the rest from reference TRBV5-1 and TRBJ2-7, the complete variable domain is KAGVTQTPRYLIKTRGQQVTLSCSPISGHRSVSWYQQTPGQGLQFLFEYFSETQRNKGNFPGRFSGRQFSNSRSEMNVSTLELGDSALYLCASADSYFSYEQYFGPGTRLTVT.

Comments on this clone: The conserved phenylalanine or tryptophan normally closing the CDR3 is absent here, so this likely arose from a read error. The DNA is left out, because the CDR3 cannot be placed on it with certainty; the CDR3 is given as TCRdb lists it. The CDR3 sequence is CASSEVGGVQPQHWSP. The chain joins TRBV6-1 to TRBJ1-5. The CDR3 spans 16 residues, counting both ends. Per the germline V gene, CDR1 is MNHNS and CDR2 is SASEGT.

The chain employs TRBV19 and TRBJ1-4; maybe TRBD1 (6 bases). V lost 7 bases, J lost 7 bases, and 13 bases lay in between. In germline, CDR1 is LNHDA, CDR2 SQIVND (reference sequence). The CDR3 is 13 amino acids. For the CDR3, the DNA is TGTGCCAGTATAAAACAGGGAGCTGAAAAACTGTTTTTT. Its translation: CASIKQGAEKLFF. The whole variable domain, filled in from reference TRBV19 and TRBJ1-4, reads DGGITQSPKYLFRKEGQNVTLSCEQNLNHDAMYWYRQDPGQGLRLIYYSQIVNDFQKGDIAEGYSVSREKKESFPLTVTSAQKNPTAFYLCASIKQGAEKLFFGSGTQLSVL.

This CDR3 reads CASSQDRGVTGEQYF. The CDR3 DNA follows: TGCGCCAGCAGCCAAGACAGGGGGGTTACGGGGGAGCAGTACTTC. The J gene is TRBJ2-7, the V gene TRBV4-3; a weak D match, TRBD1 (7 bases). The CDR3 has 15 residues. V gave up 0 bases and J gave up 7 bases, with 16 bases separating them. The germline gives CDR1 LGHNA, CDR2 YSLEER.

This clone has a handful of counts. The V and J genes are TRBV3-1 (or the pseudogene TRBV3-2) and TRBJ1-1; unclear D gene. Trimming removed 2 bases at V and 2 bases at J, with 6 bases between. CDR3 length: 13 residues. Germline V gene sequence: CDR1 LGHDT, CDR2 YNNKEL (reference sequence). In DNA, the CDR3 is TGTGCCAGCAGCCAATTCCGCAACACTGAAGCTTTCTTT. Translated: CASSQFRNTEAFF.

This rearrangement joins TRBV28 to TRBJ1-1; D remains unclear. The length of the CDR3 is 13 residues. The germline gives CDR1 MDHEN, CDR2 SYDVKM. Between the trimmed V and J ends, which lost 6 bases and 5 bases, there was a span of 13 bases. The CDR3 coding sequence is TGTGCCAGCAGGCTCACGGTTGGTACTGAAGCTTTCTTT. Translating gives CASRLTVGTEAFF.

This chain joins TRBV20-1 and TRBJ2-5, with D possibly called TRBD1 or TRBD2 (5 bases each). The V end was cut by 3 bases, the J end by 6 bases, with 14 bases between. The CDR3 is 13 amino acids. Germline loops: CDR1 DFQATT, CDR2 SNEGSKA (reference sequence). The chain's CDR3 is CSASEGSIQTQYF. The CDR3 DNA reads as TGCAGTGCTAGTGAGGGGAGTATACAGACCCAGTACTTC.

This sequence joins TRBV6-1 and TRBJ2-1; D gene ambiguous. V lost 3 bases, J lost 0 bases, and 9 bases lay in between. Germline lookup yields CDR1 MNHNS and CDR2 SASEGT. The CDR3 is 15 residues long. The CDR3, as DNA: TGTGCCAGCAGTGATCGACTGAGCTCCTACAATGAGCAGTTCTTC. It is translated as CASSDRLSSYNEQFF.

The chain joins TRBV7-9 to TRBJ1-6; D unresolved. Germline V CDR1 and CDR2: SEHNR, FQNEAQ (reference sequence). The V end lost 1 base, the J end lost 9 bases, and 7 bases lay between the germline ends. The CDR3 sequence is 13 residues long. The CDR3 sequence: CASSLEIGSPLHF. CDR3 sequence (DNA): TGTGCCAGCAGCTTAGAGATCGGTTCACCCCTCCACTTT. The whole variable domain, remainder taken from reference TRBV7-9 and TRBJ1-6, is DTGVSQNPRHKITKRGQNVTFRCDPISEHNRLYWYRQTLGQGPEFLTYFQNEAQLEKSRLLSDRFSAERPKGSFSTLEIQRTEQGDSAMYLCASSLEIGSPLHFGNGTRLTVT.

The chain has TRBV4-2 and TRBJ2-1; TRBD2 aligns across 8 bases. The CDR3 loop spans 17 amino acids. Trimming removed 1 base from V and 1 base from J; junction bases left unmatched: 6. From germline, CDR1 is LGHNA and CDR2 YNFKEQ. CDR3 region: CASSQVNLAGSYNEQFF. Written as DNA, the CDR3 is TGTGCCAGCAGCCAAGTAAACCTAGCGGGTTCCTACAATGAGCAGTTCTTC.

CDR3 protein: CASSPDRADQPQHF. CDR3 in DNA: TGTGCCAGCTCACCGGACAGGGCGGATCAGCCCCAGCATTTT. The chain recombines TRBV18 with TRBJ1-5, with 8 bases fitting TRBD1. Germline V gene lookup returns CDR1 KGHSH and CDR2 LQKENI. There are 14 residues in the CDR3. J gave up 5 bases and V 3 bases, and 3 bases lay outside the gene matches. The full variable domain, in which reference TRBV18 and TRBJ1-5 provide the parts outside the CDR3, is NAGVMQNPRHLVRRRGQEARLRCSPMKGHSHVYWYRQLPEEGLKFMVYLQKENIIDESGMPKERFSAEFPKEGPSILRIQQVVRGDSAAYFCASSPDRADQPQHFGDGTRLSIL.

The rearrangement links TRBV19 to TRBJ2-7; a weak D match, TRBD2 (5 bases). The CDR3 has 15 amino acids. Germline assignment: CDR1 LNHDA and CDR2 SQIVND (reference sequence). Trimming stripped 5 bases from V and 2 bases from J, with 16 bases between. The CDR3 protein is CASSAPGSYPYEQYF. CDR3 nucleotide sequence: TGTGCCAGTAGTGCCCCGGGGTCTTACCCCTACGAGCAGTACTTC. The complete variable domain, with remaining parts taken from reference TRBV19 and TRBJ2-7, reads DGGITQSPKYLFRKEGQNVTLSCEQNLNHDAMYWYRQDPGQGLRLIYYSQIVNDFQKGDIAEGYSVSREKKESFPLTVTSAQKNPTAFYLCASSAPGSYPYEQYFGPGTRLTVT.

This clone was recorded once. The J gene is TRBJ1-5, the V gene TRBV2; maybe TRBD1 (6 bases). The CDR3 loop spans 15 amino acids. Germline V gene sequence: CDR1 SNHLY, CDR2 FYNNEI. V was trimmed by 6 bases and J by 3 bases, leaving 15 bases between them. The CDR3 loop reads CASRALTGVNQPQHF. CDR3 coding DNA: TGTGCCAGCAGGGCCCTGACAGGAGTCAATCAGCCCCAGCATTTT.

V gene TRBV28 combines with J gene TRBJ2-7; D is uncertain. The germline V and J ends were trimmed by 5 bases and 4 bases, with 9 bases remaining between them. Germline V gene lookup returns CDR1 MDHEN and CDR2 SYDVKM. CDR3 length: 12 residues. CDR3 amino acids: CASSPPWYEQYF. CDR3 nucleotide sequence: TGTGCCAGCAGTCCTCCGTGGTACGAGCAGTACTTC.

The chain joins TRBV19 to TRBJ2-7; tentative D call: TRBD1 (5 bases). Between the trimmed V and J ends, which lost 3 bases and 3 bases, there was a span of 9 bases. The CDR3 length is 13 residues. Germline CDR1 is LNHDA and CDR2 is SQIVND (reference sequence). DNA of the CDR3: TGTGCCAGTAGTATGTTGGACAACTACGAGCAGTACTTC. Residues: CASSMLDNYEQYF.

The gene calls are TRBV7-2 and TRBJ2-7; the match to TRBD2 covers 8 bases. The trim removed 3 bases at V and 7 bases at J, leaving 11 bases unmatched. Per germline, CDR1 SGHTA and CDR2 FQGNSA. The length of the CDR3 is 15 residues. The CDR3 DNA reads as TGTGCCAGCAGCTTCCGGGGGGGGCCCGGTGAGGAGCAGTACTTC. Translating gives CASSFRGGPGEEQYF.

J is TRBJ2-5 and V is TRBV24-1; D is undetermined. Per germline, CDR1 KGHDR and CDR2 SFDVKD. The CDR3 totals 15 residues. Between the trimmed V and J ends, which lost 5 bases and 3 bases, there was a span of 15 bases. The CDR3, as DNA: TGTGCCACCAGTGCAAGGCTCGGTGGTAAAGAGACCCAGTACTTC. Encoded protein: CATSARLGGKETQYF.

The CDR3 DNA follows: TGTGCCAGCCAACGGGTGGCTGGTTCCTACGAGCAGTACTTC. The encoded protein is CASQRVAGSYEQYF. The V and J genes are TRBV6-5 and TRBJ2-7; the D is unclear. There are 14 residues in the CDR3. V dropped 8 bases and J dropped 1 base, with 15 bases sitting between them. CDR1 and CDR2 (germline): MNHEY, SVGAGI.

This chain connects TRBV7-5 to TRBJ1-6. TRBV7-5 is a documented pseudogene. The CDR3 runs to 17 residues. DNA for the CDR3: TGTGCCAGAAGTCGAAGACCCCCCCCCGCATATAATTCACCCCTCCACTTT. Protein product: CARSRRPPPAYNSPLHF.